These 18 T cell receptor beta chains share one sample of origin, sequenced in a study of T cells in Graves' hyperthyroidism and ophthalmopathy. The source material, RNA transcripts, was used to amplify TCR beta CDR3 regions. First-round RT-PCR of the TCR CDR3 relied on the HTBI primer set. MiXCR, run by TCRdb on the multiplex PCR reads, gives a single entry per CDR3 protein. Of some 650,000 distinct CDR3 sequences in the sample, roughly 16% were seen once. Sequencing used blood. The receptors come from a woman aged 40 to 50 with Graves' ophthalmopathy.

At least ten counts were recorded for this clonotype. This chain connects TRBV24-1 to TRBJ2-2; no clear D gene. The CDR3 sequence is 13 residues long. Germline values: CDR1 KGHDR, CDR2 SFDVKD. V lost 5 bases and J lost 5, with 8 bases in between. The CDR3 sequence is CATSAAGTGELFF. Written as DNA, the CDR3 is TGTGCCACCAGTGCAGCTGGGACCGGGGAGCTGTTTTTT.

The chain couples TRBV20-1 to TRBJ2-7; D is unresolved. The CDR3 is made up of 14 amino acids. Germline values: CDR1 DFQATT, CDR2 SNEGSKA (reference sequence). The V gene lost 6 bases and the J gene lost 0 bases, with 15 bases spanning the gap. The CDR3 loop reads CSAAGLTGSYEQYF. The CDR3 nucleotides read TGCAGTGCCGCCGGCCTTACCGGCTCCTACGAGCAGTACTTC.

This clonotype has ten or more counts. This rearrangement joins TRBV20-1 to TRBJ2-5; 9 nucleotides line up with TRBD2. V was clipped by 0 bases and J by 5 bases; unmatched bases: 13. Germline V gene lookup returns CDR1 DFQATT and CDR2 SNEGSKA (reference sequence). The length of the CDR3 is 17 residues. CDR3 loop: CSARDVGSGGSMETQYF. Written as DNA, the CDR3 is TGCAGTGCTAGAGATGTGGGTAGCGGGGGAAGTATGGAGACCCAGTACTTC.

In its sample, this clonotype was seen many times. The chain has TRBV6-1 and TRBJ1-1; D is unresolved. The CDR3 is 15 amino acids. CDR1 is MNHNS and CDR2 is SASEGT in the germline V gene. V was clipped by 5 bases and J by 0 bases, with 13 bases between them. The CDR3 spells CASSYEQTLNTEAFF. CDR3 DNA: TGTGCCAGCAGTTATGAACAGACTTTGAACACTGAAGCTTTCTTT.

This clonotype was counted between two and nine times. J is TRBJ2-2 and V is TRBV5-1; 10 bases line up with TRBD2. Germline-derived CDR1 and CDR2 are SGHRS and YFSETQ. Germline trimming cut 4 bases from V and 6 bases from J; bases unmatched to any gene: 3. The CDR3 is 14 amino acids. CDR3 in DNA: TGCGCCAGCAGCAAGCGGGAGGGCCCCGGGGAGCTGTTTTTT. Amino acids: CASSKREGPGELFF.

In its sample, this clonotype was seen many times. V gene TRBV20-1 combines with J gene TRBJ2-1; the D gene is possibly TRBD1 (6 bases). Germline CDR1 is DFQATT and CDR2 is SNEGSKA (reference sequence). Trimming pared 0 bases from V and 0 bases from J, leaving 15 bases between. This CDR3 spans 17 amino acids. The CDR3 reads CSARDPVGDNSYNEQFF. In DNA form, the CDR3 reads TGCAGTGCTAGAGATCCGGTGGGGGACAACTCCTACAATGAGCAGTTCTTC.

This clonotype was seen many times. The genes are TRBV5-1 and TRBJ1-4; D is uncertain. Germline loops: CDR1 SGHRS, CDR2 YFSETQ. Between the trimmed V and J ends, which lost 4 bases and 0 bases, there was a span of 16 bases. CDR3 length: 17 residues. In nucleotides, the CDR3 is TGCGCCAGCAGCACGGGGAAGGCGAGTGCAACTAATGAAAAACTGTTTTTT. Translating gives CASSTGKASATNEKLFF.

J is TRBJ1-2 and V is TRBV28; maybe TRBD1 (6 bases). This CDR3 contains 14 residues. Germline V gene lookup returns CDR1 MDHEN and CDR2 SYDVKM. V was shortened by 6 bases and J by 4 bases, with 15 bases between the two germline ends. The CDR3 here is CASSRTGGPYGYTF. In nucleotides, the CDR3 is TGTGCCAGCAGCCGCACTGGGGGCCCCTATGGCTACACCTTC.

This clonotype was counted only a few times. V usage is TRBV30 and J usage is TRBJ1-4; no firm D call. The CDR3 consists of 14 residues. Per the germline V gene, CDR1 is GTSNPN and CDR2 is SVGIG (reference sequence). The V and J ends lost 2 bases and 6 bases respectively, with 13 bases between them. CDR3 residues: CAWSSPTYYEKLFF. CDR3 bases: TGTGCCTGGAGTTCTCCCACGTATTATGAAAAACTGTTTTTT.

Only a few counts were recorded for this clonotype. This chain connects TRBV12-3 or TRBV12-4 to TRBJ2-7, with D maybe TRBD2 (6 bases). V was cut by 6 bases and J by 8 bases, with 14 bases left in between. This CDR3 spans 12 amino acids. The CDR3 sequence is CASSQTSGQQYF. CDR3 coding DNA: TGTGCCAGCAGCCAGACTAGTGGCCAGCAGTACTTC.

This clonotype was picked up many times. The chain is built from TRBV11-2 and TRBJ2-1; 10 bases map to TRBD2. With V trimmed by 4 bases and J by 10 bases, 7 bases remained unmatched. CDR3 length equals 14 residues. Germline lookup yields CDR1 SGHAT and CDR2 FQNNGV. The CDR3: CASSSEREGQEQFF. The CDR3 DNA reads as TGTGCCAGCAGCTCTGAGCGGGAGGGCCAAGAGCAGTTCTTC.

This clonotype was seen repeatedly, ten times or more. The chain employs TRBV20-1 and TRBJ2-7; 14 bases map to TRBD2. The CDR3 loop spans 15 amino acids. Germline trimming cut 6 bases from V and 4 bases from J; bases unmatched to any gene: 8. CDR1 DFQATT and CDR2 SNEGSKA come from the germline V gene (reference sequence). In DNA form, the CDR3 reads TGCAGTGCGGCGGGACTAGCGGGAGTCGTGTACGAGCAGTACTTC. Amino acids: CSAAGLAGVVYEQYF.

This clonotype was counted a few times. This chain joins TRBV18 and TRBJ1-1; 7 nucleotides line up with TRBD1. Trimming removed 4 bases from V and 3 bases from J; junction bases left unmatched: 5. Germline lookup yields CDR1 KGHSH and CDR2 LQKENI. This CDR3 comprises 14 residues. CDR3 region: CASSRGTEHTEAFF. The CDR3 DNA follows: TGTGCCAGCTCACGCGGGACAGAACACACTGAAGCTTTCTTT.

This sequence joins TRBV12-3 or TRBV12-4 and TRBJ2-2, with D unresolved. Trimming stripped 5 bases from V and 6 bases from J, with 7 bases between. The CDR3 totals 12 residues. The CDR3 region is CASSPSAGELFF. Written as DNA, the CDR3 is TGTGCCAGCAGTCCTTCGGCCGGGGAGCTGTTTTTT.

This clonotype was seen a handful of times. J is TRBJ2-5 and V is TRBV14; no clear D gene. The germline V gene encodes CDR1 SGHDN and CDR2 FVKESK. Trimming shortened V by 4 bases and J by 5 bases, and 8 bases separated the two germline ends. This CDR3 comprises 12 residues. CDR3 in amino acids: CASSLNSETQYF. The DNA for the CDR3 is TGTGCCAGCAGCCTGAACTCGGAGACCCAGTACTTC.

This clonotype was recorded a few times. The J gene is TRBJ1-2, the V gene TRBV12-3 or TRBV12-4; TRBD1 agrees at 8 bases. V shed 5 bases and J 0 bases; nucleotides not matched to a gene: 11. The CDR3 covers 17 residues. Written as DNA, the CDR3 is TGTGCCAGCAGTCCACGGACAGGGAGTTCAGCTAACTATGGCTACACCTTC. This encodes CASSPRTGSSANYGYTF.

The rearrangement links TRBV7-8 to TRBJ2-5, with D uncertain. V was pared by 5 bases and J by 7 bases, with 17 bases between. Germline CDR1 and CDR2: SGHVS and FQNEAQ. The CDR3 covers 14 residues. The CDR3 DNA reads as TGTGCCAGCAGCCCCCGACCCGAAATGTCGACCCAGTACTTC. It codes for CASSPRPEMSTQYF.

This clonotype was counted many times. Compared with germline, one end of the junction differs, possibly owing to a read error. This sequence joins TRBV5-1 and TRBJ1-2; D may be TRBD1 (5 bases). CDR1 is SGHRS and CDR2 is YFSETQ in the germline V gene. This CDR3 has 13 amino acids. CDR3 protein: CASSLDMGDGYTF. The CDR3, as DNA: TGCGCCAGCAGTTTGGACATGGGTGATGGCTACACCTTC.